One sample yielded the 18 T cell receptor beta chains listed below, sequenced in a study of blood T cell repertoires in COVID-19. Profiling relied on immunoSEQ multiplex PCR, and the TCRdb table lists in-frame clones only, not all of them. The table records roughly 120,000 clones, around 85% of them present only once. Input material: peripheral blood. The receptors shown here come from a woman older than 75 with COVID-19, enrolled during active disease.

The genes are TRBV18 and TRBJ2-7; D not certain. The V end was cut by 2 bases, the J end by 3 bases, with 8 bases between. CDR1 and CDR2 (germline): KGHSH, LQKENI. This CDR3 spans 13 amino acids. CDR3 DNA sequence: TGTGCCAGCTCACCAAATGGCGGCTACGAGCAGTACTTC. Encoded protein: CASSPNGGYEQYF.

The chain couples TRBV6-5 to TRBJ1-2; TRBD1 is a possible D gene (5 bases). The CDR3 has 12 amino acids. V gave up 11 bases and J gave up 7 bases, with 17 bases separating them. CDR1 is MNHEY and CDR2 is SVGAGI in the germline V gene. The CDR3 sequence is CASSGEWGGYTF. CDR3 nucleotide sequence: TGTGCCTCGTCGGGGGAATGGGGTGGCTACACCTTC.

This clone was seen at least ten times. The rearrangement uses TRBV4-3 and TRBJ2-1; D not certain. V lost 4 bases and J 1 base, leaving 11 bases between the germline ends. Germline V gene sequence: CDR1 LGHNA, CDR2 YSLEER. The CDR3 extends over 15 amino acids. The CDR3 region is CASSPTRVSYNEQFF. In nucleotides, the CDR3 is TGCGCCAGCAGCCCCACCCGGGTATCCTACAATGAGCAGTTCTTC.

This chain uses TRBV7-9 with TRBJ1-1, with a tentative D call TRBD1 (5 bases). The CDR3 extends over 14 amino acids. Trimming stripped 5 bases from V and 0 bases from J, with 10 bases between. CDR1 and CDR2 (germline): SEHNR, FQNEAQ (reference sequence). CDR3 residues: CASSLQAMNTEAFF. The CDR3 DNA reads TGTGCCAGCAGCCTACAGGCGATGAACACTGAAGCTTTCTTT. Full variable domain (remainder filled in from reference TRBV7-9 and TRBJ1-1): DTGVSQNPRHKITKRGQNVTFRCDPISEHNRLYWYRQTLGQGPEFLTYFQNEAQLEKSRLLSDRFSAERPKGSFSTLEIQRTEQGDSAMYLCASSLQAMNTEAFFGQGTRLTVV.

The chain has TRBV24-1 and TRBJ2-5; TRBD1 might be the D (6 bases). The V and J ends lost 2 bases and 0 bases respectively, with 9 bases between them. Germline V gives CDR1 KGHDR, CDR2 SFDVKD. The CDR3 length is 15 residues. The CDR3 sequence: CATSDYRDHQETQYF. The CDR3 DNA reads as TGTGCCACCAGTGATTACAGGGATCACCAAGAGACCCAGTACTTC.

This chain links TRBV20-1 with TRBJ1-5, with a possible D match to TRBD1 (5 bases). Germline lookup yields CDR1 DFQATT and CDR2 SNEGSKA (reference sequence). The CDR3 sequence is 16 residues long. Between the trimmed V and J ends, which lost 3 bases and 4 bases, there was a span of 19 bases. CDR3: CSASGNSGLSNQPQHF. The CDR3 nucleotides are TGCAGTGCTAGTGGGAATTCGGGACTCTCGAATCAGCCCCAGCATTTT.

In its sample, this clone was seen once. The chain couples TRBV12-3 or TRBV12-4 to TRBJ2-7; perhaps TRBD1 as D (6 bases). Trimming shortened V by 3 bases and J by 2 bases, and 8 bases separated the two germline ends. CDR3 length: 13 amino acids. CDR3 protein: CASSLDRAYEQYF. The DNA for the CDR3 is TGTGCCAGCAGTTTGGACAGAGCCTACGAGCAGTACTTC.

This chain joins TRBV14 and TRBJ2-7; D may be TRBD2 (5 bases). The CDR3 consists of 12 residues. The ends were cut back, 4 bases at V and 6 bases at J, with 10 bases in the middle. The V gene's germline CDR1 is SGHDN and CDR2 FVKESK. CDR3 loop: CASSPQRGEQYF. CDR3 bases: TGTGCCAGCAGCCCCCAACGGGGCGAGCAGTACTTC.

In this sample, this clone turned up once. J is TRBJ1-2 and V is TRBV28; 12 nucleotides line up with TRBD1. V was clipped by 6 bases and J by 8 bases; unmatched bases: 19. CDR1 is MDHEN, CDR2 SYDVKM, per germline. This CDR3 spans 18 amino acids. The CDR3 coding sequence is TGTGCCAGCAGGCCCCTTCCCGGGACAGGGGGCGAGAGGCTCGGCTACACCTTC. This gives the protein CASRPLPGTGGERLGYTF.

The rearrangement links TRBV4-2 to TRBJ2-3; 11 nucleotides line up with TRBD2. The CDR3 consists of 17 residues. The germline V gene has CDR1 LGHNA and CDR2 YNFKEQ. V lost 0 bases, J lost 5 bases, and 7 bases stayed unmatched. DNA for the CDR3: TGTGCCAGCAGCCAAGATGGGTCTAGCGGGAGGAAAGATACGCAGTATTTT. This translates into CASSQDGSSGRKDTQYF.

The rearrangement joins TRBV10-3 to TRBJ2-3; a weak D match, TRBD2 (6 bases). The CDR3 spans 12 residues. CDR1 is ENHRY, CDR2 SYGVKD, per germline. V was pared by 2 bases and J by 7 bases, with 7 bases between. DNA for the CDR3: TGTGCCATCAGTGAGCTAGCGAATACGCAGTATTTT. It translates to CAISELANTQYF.

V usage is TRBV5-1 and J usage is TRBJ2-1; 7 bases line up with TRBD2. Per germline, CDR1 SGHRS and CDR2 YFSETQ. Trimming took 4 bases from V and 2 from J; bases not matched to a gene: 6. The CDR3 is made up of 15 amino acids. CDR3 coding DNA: TGCGCCAGCAGCCCAACCGGACTAGCCTACAATGAGCAGTTCTTC. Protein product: CASSPTGLAYNEQFF.

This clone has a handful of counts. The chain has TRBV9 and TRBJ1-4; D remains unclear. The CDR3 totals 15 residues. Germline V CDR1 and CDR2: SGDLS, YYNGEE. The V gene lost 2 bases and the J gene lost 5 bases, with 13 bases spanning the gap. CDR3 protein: CASSVGLLGNEKLFF. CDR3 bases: TGTGCCAGCAGCGTCGGACTTCTCGGGAATGAAAAACTGTTTTTT.

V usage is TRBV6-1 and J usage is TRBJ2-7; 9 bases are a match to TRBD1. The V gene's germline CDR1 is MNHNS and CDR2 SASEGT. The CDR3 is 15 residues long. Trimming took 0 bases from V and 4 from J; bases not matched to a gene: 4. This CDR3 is CASSEATGGIYEQYF. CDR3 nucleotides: TGTGCCAGCAGTGAAGCGACAGGGGGTATATACGAGCAGTACTTC.

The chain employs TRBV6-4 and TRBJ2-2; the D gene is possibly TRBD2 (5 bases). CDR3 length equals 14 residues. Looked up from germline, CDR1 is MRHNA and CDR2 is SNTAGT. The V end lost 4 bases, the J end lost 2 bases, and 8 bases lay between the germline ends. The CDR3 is CASSVARNTGELFF. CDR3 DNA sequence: TGTGCCAGCAGTGTAGCGCGCAACACCGGGGAGCTGTTTTTT.

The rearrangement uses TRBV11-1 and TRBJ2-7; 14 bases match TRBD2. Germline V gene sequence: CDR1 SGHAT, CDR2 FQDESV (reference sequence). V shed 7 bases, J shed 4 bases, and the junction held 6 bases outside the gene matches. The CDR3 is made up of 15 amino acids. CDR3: CASTLGTSGSYEQYF. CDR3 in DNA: TGTGCCAGCACCTTGGGGACTAGCGGGAGTTACGAGCAGTACTTC.

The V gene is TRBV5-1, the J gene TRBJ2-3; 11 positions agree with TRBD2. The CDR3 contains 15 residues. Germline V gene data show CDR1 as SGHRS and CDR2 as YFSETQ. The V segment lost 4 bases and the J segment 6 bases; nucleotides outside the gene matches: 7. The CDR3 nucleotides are TGCGCCAGCAGCCCCTTTGTAGCGGGAGGGGATACGCAGTATTTT. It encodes CASSPFVAGGDTQYF.

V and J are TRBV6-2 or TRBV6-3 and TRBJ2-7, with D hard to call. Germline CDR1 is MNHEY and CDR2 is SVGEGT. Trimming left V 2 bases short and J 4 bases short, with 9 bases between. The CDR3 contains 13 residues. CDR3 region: CASSYVGSYEQYF. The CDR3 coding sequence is TGTGCCAGCAGTTACGTCGGTAGTTACGAGCAGTACTTC.